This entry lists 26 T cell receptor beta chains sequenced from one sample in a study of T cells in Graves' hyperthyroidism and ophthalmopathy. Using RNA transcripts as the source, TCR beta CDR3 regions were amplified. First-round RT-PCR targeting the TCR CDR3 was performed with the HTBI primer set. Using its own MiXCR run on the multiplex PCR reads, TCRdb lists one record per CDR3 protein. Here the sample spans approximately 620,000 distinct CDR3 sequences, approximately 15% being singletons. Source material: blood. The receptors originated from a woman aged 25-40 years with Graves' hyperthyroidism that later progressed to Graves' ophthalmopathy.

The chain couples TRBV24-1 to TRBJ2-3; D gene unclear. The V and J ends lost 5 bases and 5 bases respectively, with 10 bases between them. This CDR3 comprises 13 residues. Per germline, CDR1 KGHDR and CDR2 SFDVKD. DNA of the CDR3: TGTGCCACCAGTGGCCCCAGCCGAGATACGCAGTATTTT. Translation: CATSGPSRDTQYF.

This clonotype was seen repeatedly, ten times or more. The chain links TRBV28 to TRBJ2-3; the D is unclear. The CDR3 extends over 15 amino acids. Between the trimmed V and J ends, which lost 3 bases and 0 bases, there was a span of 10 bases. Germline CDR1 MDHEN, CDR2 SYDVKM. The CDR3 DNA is TGTGCCAGCAGTTTGATAGACCCCAGCACAGATACGCAGTATTTT. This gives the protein CASSLIDPSTDTQYF.

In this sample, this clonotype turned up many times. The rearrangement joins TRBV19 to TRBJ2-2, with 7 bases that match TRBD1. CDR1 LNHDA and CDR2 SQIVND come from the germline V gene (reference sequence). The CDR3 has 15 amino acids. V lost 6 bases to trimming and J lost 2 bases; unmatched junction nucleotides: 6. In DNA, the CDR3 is TGTGCCAGTAGGGGCGGACAGGTCAACACCGGGGAGCTGTTTTTT. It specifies CASRGGQVNTGELFF.

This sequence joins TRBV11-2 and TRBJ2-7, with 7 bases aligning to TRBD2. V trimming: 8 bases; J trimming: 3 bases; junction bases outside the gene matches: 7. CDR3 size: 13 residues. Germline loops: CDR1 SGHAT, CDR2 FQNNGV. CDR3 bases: TGTGCCAGCGGGAGGGGCTTAAACTACGAGCAGTACTTC. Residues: CASGRGLNYEQYF.

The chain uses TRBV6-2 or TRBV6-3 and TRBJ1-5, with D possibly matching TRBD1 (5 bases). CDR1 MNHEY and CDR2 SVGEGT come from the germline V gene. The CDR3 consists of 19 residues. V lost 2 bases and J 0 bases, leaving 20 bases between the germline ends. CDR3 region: CASSYHPGTYNYSNQPQHF. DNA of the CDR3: TGTGCCAGCAGTTACCATCCAGGGACCTACAATTATAGCAATCAGCCCCAGCATTTT.

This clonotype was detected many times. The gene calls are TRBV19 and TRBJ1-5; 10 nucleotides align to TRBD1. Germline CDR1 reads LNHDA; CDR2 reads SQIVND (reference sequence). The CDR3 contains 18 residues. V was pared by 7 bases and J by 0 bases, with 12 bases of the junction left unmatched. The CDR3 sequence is CASKPTGGAKYSNQPQHF. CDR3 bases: TGTGCCAGTAAACCGACAGGGGGCGCGAAATATAGCAATCAGCCCCAGCATTTT.

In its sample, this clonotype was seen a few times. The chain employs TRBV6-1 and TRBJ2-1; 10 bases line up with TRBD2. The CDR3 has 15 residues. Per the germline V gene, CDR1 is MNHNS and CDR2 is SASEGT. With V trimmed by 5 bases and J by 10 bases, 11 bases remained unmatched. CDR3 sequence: CASSFQQREGGEQFF. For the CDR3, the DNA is TGTGCCAGCAGTTTCCAACAGCGGGAGGGGGGGGAGCAGTTCTTC.

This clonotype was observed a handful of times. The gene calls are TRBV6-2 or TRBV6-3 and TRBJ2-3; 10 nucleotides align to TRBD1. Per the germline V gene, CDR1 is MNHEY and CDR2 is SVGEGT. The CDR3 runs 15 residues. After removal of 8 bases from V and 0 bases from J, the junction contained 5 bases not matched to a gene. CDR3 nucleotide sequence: TGTGCCAGCGTGGGGGACAGGGGTAGCACAGATACGCAGTATTTT. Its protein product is CASVGDRGSTDTQYF.

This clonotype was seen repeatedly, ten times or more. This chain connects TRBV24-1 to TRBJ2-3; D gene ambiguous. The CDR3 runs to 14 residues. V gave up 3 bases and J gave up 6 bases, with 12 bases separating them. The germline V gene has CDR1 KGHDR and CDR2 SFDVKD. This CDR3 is CATSDTRRWDTQYF. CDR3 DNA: TGTGCCACCAGTGATACCCGACGGTGGGATACGCAGTATTTT.

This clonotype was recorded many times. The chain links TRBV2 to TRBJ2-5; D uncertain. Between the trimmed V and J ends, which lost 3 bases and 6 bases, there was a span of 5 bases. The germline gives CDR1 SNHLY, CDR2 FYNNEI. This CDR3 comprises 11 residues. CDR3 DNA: TGTGCCAGCAGTGATGGGAAGACCCAGTACTTC. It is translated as CASSDGKTQYF.

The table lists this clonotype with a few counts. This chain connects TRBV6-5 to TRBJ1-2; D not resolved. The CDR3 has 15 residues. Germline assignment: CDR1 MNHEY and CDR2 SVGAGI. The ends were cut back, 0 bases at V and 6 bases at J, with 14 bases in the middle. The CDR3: CASSYSLQFPDGYTF. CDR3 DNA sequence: TGTGCCAGCAGTTACTCGTTGCAGTTTCCAGATGGCTACACCTTC.

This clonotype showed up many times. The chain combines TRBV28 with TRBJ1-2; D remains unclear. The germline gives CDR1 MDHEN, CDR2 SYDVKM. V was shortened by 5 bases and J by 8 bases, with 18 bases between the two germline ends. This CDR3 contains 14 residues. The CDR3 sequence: CASSQPPGSGGYTF. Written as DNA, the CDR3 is TGTGCCAGCAGTCAACCCCCGGGCTCTGGGGGCTACACCTTC.

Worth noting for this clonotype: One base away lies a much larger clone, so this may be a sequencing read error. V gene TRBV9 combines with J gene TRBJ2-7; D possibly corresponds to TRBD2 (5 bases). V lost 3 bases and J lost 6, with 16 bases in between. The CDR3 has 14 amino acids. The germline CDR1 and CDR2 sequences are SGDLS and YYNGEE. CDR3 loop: CASSAEGRTREQYF. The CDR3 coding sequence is TGTGCCAGCAGCGCCGAGGGCAGGACGCGCGAGCAGTACTTC.

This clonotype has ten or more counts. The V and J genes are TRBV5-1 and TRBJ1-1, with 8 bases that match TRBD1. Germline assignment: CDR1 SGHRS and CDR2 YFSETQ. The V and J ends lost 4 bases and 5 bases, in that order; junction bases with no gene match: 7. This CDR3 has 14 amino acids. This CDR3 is CASSTGQGGTEAFF. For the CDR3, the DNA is TGCGCCAGCAGCACAGGACAGGGCGGGACTGAAGCTTTCTTT.

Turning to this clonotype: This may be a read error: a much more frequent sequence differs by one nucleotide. DNA for the CDR3: TGTGCCAGCAGCCGACCTCAGTCCCCGTGGGATGAGCAGTTCTTC. It encodes CASSRPQSPWDEQFF. The rearrangement joins TRBV3-1 to TRBJ2-1; D is unresolved. The V end lost 4 bases, the J end lost 8 bases, and 18 bases lay between the germline ends. The CDR3 extends over 15 amino acids. CDR1 is LGHDT and CDR2 is YNNKEL in the germline V gene (reference sequence).

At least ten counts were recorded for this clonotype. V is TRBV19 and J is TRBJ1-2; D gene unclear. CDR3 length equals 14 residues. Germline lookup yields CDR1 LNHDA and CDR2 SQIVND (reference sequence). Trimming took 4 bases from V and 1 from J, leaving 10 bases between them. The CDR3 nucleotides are TGTGCCAGTAGTAGTTCAGCAGTTAACTATGGCTACACCTTC. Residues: CASSSSAVNYGYTF.

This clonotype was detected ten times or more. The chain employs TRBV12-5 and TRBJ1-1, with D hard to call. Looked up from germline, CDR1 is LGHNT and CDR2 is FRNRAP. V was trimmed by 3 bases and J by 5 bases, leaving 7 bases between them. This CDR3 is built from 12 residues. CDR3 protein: CASGLEGTEAFF. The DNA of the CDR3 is TGTGCTAGTGGTTTAGAAGGGACTGAAGCTTTCTTT. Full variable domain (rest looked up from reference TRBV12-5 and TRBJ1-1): DARVTQTPRHKVTEMGQEVTMRCQPILGHNTVFWYRQTMMQGLELLAYFRNRAPLDDSGMPKDRFSAEMPDATLATLKIQPSEPRDSAVYFCASGLEGTEAFFGQGTRLTVV.

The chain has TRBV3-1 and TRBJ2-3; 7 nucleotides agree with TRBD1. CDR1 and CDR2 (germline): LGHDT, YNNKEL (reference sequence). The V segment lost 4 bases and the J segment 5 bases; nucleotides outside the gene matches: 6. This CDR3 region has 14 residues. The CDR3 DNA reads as TGTGCCAGCAGCCGGACAGGAATACGAGATACGCAGTATTTT. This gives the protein CASSRTGIRDTQYF.

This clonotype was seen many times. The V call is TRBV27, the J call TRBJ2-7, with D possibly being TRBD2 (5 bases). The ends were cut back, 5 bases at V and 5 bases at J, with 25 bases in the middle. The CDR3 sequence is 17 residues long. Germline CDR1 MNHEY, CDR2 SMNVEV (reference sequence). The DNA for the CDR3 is TGTGCCAGCAGTGGTGGGTGGGGTGGAAGAGGAGGTGACGAGCAGTACTTC. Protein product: CASSGGWGGRGGDEQYF.

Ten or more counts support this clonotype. The CDR3 here is CASSLGQGIHEQYF. The CDR3 region has the DNA TGTGCCAGCAGTCTGGGACAGGGGATCCACGAGCAGTACTTC. The genes are TRBV27 and TRBJ2-7; 10 bases agree with TRBD1. Unmatched junction bases numbered 6, after V lost 5 bases and J lost 5 bases. The CDR3 covers 14 residues. Germline assignment: CDR1 MNHEY and CDR2 SMNVEV (reference sequence).

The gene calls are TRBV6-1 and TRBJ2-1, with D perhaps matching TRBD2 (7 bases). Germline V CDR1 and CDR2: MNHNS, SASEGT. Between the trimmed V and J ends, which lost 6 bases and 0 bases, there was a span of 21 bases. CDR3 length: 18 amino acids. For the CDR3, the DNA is TGTGCCAGCAGAGGGGGGGGGGCTAGCGGTAGCTCCTACAATGAGCAGTTCTTC. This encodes CASRGGGASGSSYNEQFF.

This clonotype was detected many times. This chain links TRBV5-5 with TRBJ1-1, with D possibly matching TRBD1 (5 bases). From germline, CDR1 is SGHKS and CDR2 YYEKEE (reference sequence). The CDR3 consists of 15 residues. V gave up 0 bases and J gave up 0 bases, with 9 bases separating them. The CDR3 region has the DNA TGTGCCAGCAGCTTGGCCGGGGCAATGAACACTGAAGCTTTCTTT. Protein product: CASSLAGAMNTEAFF.

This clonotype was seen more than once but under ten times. The CDR3 region has the DNA TGTGCCAGCAGCTTAGGCCGGGACAGAGGGAACGAGCAGTACTTC. Amino acids: CASSLGRDRGNEQYF. The rearrangement joins TRBV7-9 to TRBJ2-7, with 7 bases lining up with TRBD1. CDR3 length: 15 residues. Germline loops: CDR1 SEHNR, CDR2 FQNEAQ (reference sequence). Trimming removed 1 base from V and 5 bases from J; junction bases left unmatched: 8. Complete variable domain (other parts from reference TRBV7-9 and TRBJ2-7): DTGVSQNPRHKITKRGQNVTFRCDPISEHNRLYWYRQTLGQGPEFLTYFQNEAQLEKSRLLSDRFSAERPKGSFSTLEIQRTEQGDSAMYLCASSLGRDRGNEQYFGPGTRLTVT.

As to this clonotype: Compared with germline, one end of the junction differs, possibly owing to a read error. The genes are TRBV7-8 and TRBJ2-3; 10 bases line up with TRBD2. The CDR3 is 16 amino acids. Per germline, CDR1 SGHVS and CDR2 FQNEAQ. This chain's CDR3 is CASSYLASGSADTQYF. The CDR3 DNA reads TGCGCCAGCTCCTATTTGGCTAGCGGGAGTGCAGATACGCAGTATTTT. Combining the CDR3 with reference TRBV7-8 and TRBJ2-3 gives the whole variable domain GAGVSQSPRYKVAKRGQDVALRCDPISGHVSLFWYQQALGQGPEFLTYFQNEAQLDKSGLPSDRFFAERPEGSVSTLKIQRTQQEDSAVYLCASSYLASGSADTQYFGPGTRLTVL.

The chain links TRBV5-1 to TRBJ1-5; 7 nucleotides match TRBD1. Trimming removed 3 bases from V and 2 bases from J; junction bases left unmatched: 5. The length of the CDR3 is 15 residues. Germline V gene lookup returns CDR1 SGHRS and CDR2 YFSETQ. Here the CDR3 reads CASSSTGIGNQPQHF. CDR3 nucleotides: TGCGCCAGCAGCTCGACAGGGATCGGCAATCAGCCCCAGCATTTT.

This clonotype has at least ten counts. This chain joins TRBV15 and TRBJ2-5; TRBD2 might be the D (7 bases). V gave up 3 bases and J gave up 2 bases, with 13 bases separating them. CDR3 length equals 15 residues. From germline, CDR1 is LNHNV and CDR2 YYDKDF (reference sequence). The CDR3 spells CATSRGGGLQETQYF. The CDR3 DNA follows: TGTGCCACCAGCAGGGGGGGGGGCCTTCAAGAGACCCAGTACTTC.